This T cell receptor (beta chain) was identified during a study of chemoradiotherapy in HPV16-positive cancers. Study background: A couple of HPV16-positive patients' cells yielded candidate HPV-specific clones and common motifs. Study observations and caveats: Candidate HPV-specific clones and E7-related TCR motifs grew in tumor during treatment.

A remark on this clone: Its antigen is as yet unknown.

The protocol was immunoSEQ multiplex PCR, while the TCRdb copy is restricted to in-frame clones and leaves out a portion. The sample records roughly 34,000 clones, roughly 86% being singletons. Germline-derived CDR1 and CDR2 are SNHLY and FYNNEI. This CDR3 has 14 residues. Trimming pared 6 bases from V and 2 bases from J, leaving 10 bases between. The receptor comes from a human donor with HPV-associated anogenital cancer. The sequenced sample was blood, obtained from a patient who underwent chemoradiotherapy. This chain uses TRBV2 with TRBJ1-4; no reliable D call. CDR3 loop: CASREGSTNEKLFF. In nucleotides, the CDR3 is TGTGCCAGCAGAGAGGGTTCGACTAATGAAAAACTGTTTTTT.